The entry below gives a single T cell receptor (beta chain) sequence along with its context. The data belong to a study of blood T cell repertoires in COVID-19. Germline-derived CDR1 and CDR2 are SGHNT and YYREEE (reference sequence). This CDR3 has 15 amino acids. J gave up 7 bases and V 0 bases, and 2 bases lay outside the gene matches. Assay used: immunoSEQ multiplex PCR; TCRdb lists only in-frame clones, some missing. The sample lists about 240,000 clones; approximately 80% were seen once. The chain combines TRBV5-4 with TRBJ1-6, with 9 bases identical to TRBD1. Sequencing was carried out using peripheral blood. This clonotype originated in a woman over 75 with acute or convalescent COVID-19. The CDR3 nucleotides are TGTGCCAGCAGCTTGGAACAGGGGGCGAATTCACCCCTCCACTTT. Translation: CASSLEQGANSPLHF.